Below, one T cell receptor beta chain is given with its context. No antigen is known for it. Base qualities were left out, and no much larger clone turns up one base away. Taken from the germline V gene, the CDR1 and CDR2 loops are SGDLS and YYNGEE. For this chain, trimming is 4 bases at the V end and 5 bases at the J end, and the number of junction bases without a gene match is 9. From cysteine to phenylalanine, the CDR3 is 15 amino acids long. The DNA shown is the 45-base CDR3, in frame from base 1. This specimen comes from a study of cytomegalovirus exposure and HLA in healthy donors (dated by TCRdb to about 2017). General notes on the study: According to an earlier analysis of 587 of the donors, 150 million to 200 million T cells yielded some 120 million unique TCR beta sequences and 276 Gb of sequence data. Alongside the repertoire data, information on donor age, sex, ethnicity and CMV serostatus was compiled. Using immunosequencing, the study profiled T cell repertoires from about 620 subjects and related those repertoires to cytomegalovirus serostatus. Across 300 to 500 genotyped donors of the cohort, an average of roughly 250,000 unique TCR beta nucleotide sequences per donor were sequenced, and 15% to 20% of those sequences were non-productive. Roughly 5 DR-DQ haplotypes were handled as single units for association and clustering because linkage in the cohort was strong. The number of donors typed differed by locus, with 629-630 for A, B, C, DRB1 and DQB1, more than 500 for DQA1, nearly 610 for DPA1, and approximately 470 for DPB1. In a later genetic analysis, genome-wide SNP genotypes for about 55% of the roughly 700 donors were used, and that subset was treated as a discovery cohort. Both class I and class II loci were covered by HLA typing, at four-digit resolution. Rather than drawing on any new phenotypic data, the later analysis identified candidate immune exposures from TCR beta sequences and the way those sequences occurred across donors. High-throughput TCR immunosequencing, statistical association of individual TCRs with disease status, and machine learning were combined to predict cytomegalovirus infection status. All discovery cohort repertoires had been generated on a single sequencing platform. Of the roughly 400 genotyped donors, roughly 76% were placed in the genetic ancestry cluster associated with self-reported Caucasian donors. To decide whether each TCR beta V gene segment behaved as functional or pseudogenic, an earlier analysis of over 500 of the donors relied on high-throughput TCR beta sequencing. A later analysis re-examined previously published TCR beta repertoires from just over 650 donors and added high-resolution HLA genotyping to investigate patterns of TCR occurrence. The study aimed to test whether cataloging public T cell receptors could reveal signatures of past pathogen exposure. An early release that covered more than 550 HLA-typed donors contained approximately 300 gigabases of sequencing data and about 93 million unique TCR sequences. Besides the first cohort of around 700 subjects, a separate validation cohort made up of 95 to 150 different subjects was used.

The cohort was made up of 666 healthy bone marrow donors. At the time of sampling, all cohort members were nominally healthy, though unrecorded immune exposures were likely present. The donor was CMV seropositive and belonged to the group of a few hundred seropositive cohort members. Every donor gave a peripheral blood sample, and the peripheral blood mononuclear cells from that sample were used for TCR beta sequencing. The Qiagen DNeasy Blood Extraction Kit was used to extract genomic DNA from the blood cell samples. The library came from the immunoSEQ multiplex PCR assay. For the multiplex PCR, a mixture combining 60 forward primers for TCR Vbeta segments and 13 reverse primers for TCR Jbeta segments was used. The CDR3 region of rearranged TCR beta genes was amplified from genomic DNA with a multiplex PCR assay. Amplified TCR beta libraries were sequenced as 87-base-pair reads on the Illumina HiSeq System. Per the original workflow: A later analysis tallied tens of millions of unique TCR beta chains across the 700 or so repertoires, and approximately 12 million of those chains were shared by two or more donors. To remove PCR and sequencing errors, raw reads were error-corrected and collapsed into unique sequences using a nearest-neighbor algorithm that merged closely related sequences. CDR3 sequences were aligned to IMGT reference sequences to assign V, D and J gene segments. For a sequence to be retained, a match of at least six nucleotides was required to both a V gene segment and a J gene segment. Rearrangements were called productive when the CDR3 lacked stop codons and stayed in frame with V and J; all others were non-productive. CDR3 was defined by IMGT convention, running from the second conserved V-encoded cysteine to the conserved J-encoded phenylalanine. In an earlier analysis of around 570 of the donors, sequences lacking an unambiguous match to a single V gene segment were excluded. In an earlier analysis of approximately 500 of the donors, a V segment was called functional when productive rearrangements were above 56.7%, and segregating when the standard deviation between donors exceeded 5%. A statistical classification framework was developed to diagnose cytomegalovirus status using the catalog of TCR beta chain sequences. In a later analysis, TCR nucleotide sequences were compared against IMGT/GENE-DB human TR gene sequences so that V and J genes could be assigned. Using the TCRdist pipeline, a later analysis assigned CDR3 sequences along with most-parsimonious VDJ recombination scenarios. In a later analysis, each TCR beta chain was defined by its CDR3 amino acid sequence together with its V-gene family, and reads without a unique V-gene family were excluded. As a way to deal with suspected cross-contamination and a sequencing artifact, a later analysis dropped roughly 620 nucleotide sequences that were highly shared and had low generation probability. In a later analysis, a clonal expansion index was calculated for each public chain from normalized within-repertoire ranks of inferred template counts. Generation probabilities in a later analysis came from a VDJ recombination model fitted to out-of-frame rearrangements, and those results were checked against IGoR. In a later analysis, TCR-TCR, TCR-HLA and TCR-CMV co-occurrence was scored with hypergeometric tests, and a repertoire-size bias correction was applied to TCR pairs. False discovery rates were estimated in a later analysis by permuting HLA or CMV assignments 20 times. In a later analysis, co-occurring TCRs were grouped using DBSCAN, with TCRdist sequence similarity added in when clustering inside HLA-allele-positive subsets. Co-occurrence clustering excluded repertoires with fewer than 30,000 or more than 120,000 public chains, plus five with anomalous nucleotide sharing. TCRdb provides this immuneACCESS table in a form limited to in-frame rearrangements. Some clones are lacking; in checked studies, under half of them reflect an unresolved V gene, and why the rest are absent is not known. V and J calls and clone size are those listed in that table; D and trimming were worked out from the DNA. The table for this sample lists about 120,000 clones; over 60% of them were counted only once. The ten largest clones capture less than 3.5% of the sample.

What the research found in general, with its limitations: Compared with the roughly 670-donor mean, donors in an Asian-associated ancestry cluster had fewer N-insertions in productive TCRs, according to a later genetic analysis. A further reported finding was that TCR beta sequences accurately predicted the HLA-A and HLA-B alleles for most subjects in the first cohort. A later analysis found that HLA-associated TCR beta chains were more clonally expanded and had lower generation probabilities than equally common non-associated chains. A few of the identified cytomegalovirus-associated TCR beta chains were confirmed in vitro to be specific for cytomegalovirus antigens. The only immune exposure information available for the cohort was CMV serostatus. According to a later analysis, parvovirus B19, influenza, CMV and Epstein-Barr virus appeared linked to several top co-occurrence clusters. In both the original and validation cohorts, the classifier was reported to diagnose cytomegalovirus status with high specificity and sensitivity. Some IMGT-functional V segments, including TRBV6-2 and TRBV6-3, could not be distinguished by the 87-base-pair reads and were therefore excluded. According to a later analysis, TCR association rates differed among HLA loci, with DRB1 alleles showing the most associated TCRs and HLA-C alleles showing the fewest. In a later genetic analysis, a missense DCLRE1C variant was associated with V-gene and J-gene trimming of TCR beta chains, and the association was replicated in an independent cohort. Specific HLA alleles were associated with more than 15,000 TCR beta sequences at a false discovery rate of 0.05 in a later analysis. While some public TCRs were present in many individuals, most TCR sequences turned up only very rarely across donors. Because some donors lacked HLA typing at each locus, the association tests relied only on the typed subset. A group of highly shared sequence variants was considered likely to be a technical artifact of the sequencing pipeline. The cohort was sequenced for TCR beta chains only, and without alpha or paired-chain data the features that could be detected were limited. Broadly in line with IMGT annotations, most TCR beta V segments showed up in productive rearrangements about 87% or about 30% of the time in an earlier analysis of around 600 of the donors. According to the authors, the approach could potentially be generalized to other disease states and immunological phenotypes. The earlier analysis of 587 of the donors excluded 15 to 20 rarely observed V segments, including chromosome 9 orphons, because counts were too low. Sequencing depth was assumed to be roughly uniform across donors in the presence/absence analyses, though that assumption may not hold. Assigning TCR associations to individual alleles was difficult when HLA alleles, especially DR and DQ, strongly co-occurred. According to a later analysis, most CMV-associated TCR beta chains appeared to be HLA-restricted, and the HLA associations seemed to be driven largely by CMV exposure. The study gave a list of under 200 TCR beta chains associated with cytomegalovirus. Linkage disequilibrium might explain the correlated functional status among segregating V segments, but an unknown experimental factor could not be ruled out.

The sequence is built from TRBV9 and TRBJ2-3; 8 of the junction bases match TRBD2. The material sequenced was PBMCs. The TCR comes from a woman in her thirties or forties in good health and CMV-seropositive. For the CDR3, the sequence is CASSPGGGRVDTQYF. The DNA sequence reads TGTGCCAGCAGCCCCGGGGGGGGCCGCGTAGATACGCAGTATTTT.